This is a list of T cell receptor beta chains from one sample in a study of T cells in Graves' hyperthyroidism and ophthalmopathy. Using its own MiXCR run on the multiplex PCR reads, TCRdb lists one record per CDR3 protein. The repertoire holds 450,000 to 600,000 distinct CDR3 sequences, around 13% seen once, with about 15% in the top ten. The sample consisted of blood. The receptors come from a woman in her forties with Graves' hyperthyroidism. The CDR3 runs from the conserved cysteine through the conserved F or W. The D gene is left open where the match is weak. Clone size is given for some rows only: seen once, a few or many times, or a class if the clone is expanded.

TRBJ1-6 TRBV20-1 NA TRBD1 TGCAGTGCTCCCAGACAGGGATATTCACCCCTCCACTTT CSAPRQGYSPLHF
TRBJ1-3 TRBV30 many NA TGTGCCTGGAGTGTATGGGGAAACCCTGGAAACACCATATATTTT CAWSVWGNPGNTIYF
TRBJ2-3 TRBV27 many TRBD2 TGTGCCAGCAGTTTAGTTGCGGGAGGCTCAGCAGATACGCAGTATTTT CASSLVAGGSADTQYF
TRBJ2-7 TRBV2 many NA TGTGCCAGCATTTGGGTAGGGTACGAGCAGTACTTC CASIWVGYEQYF
TRBJ2-5 TRBV3-1 many NA TGTGCCAGCAGCCTTAGGACAGTACAAGAGACCCAGTACTTC CASSLRTVQETQYF
TRBJ2-7 TRBV20-1 many TRBD2 TGCAGTGCTAGAGACCCCGGCGGGAGGGCTTTAAACGAGCAGTACTTC CSARDPGGRALNEQYF
TRBJ2-5 TRBV28 many NA TGTGCCAGCAGGTACTCCGGGACGGGGAAAGAGACCCAGTACTTC CASRYSGTGKETQYF
TRBJ1-6 TRBV30 many TRBD1 TGTGCCTGGAGTGCTGGGACAGGGTATTCACCCCTCCACTTT CAWSAGTGYSPLHF
TRBJ2-1 TRBV7-3 many NA TGTGCCAGCAGTTTAGGGGGTGGTGAGCAGTTCTTC CASSLGGGEQFF
TRBJ2-7 TRBV20-1 many TRBD1 TGCAGTTCAAACAGGGGCCCCCTCTCCTACGAGCAGTACTTC CSSNRGPLSYEQYF
TRBJ1-2 TRBV6-1 many NA TGTGCCAGCAGTGACGGTGGTGGCTACACCTTC CASSDGGGYTF
TRBJ2-4 TRBV20-1 many TRBD2 TGCAGTGCTAGTCAGCGGGAGGACGGCATTCAGTACTTC CSASQREDGIQYF
TRBJ2-7 TRBV5-4 few NA TGTGCCAGCAGCTGGGGAGAACACTACGAGCAGTACTTC CASSWGEHYEQYF
TRBJ2-2 TRBV7-8 many NA TGTGCCAGCAGCTTAGCCCCTCAAGTTCAATATCCCGGGGAGCTGTTTTTT CASSLAPQVQYPGELFF
TRBJ2-5 TRBV29-1 few NA TGCAGCGTTGCCCCAGGTCAAGGGGAGACCCAGTACTTC CSVAPGQGETQYF
TRBJ1-1 TRBV4-1 NA NA TGCGCCAGCAGCCAAGTAACTCAGAACACTGAAGCTTTCTTT CASSQVTQNTEAFF
TRBJ1-1 TRBV20-1 NA NA TGCAGTGCTAGAGATCTAACGAACACTGAAGCTTTCTTT CSARDLTNTEAFF
TRBJ1-3 TRBV12-3/TRBV12-4 NA NA TGTGCCAGCAGGAAACAGGGAAACACCATATATTTT CASRKQGNTIYF
TRBJ2-1 TRBV12-3/TRBV12-4 many NA TGTGCCAGCAGTTTACTGAACTCCTACAATGAGCAGTTCTTC CASSLLNSYNEQFF
TRBJ2-7 TRBV11-2 many NA TGTGCCAGCAGCCCCACGGGCTTCTACGAGCAGTACTTC CASSPTGFYEQYF
TRBJ2-6 TRBV2 many TRBD1 TGTGCCAGCAACCTACAGGGGGCGGCTGGGGCCAACGTCCTGACTTTC CASNLQGAAGANVLTF
TRBJ1-2 TRBV20-1 NA NA TGCAGTGCTATCCACCCGCCACCGTCCTATGGCTACACCTTC CSAIHPPPSYGYTF
TRBJ2-7 TRBV19 few NA TGTGCCAGTACCTACCGGCTGGGACAAAATTACGAGCAGTACTTC CASTYRLGQNYEQYF
TRBJ2-1 TRBV28 many NA TGTGCCAGCAGTTCGGTTGGGAGGACCCAGTACAATGAGCAGTTCTTC CASSSVGRTQYNEQFF
TRBJ2-1 TRBV6-1 many TRBD2 TGTGCCAGCAAGATTCTAGCGGGAGTCGGGTACAATGAGCAGTTCTTC CASKILAGVGYNEQFF
TRBJ2-3 TRBV28 many NA TGTGCCACTACGGGGCTAGCAAAGGAGACGCAGTATTTT CATTGLAKETQYF
TRBJ2-6 TRBV10-1 many TRBD1 TGCGCCAGCAATTACAGGGGGCTAACCGGGGCCAACGTCCTGACTTTC CASNYRGLTGANVLTF
TRBJ2-3 TRBV7-9 few NA TGTGCCAGCAGCTTCTCCGGGACCGGCACAGATACGCAGTATTTT CASSFSGTGTDTQYF